This entry lists 23 T cell receptor beta chains sequenced from one sample in a study of blood T cell repertoires in COVID-19. TCRdb keeps only in-frame clones here, not all; method: immunoSEQ multiplex PCR. The repertoire consists of approximately 90,000 clones, with 82% occurring once and the leading ten covering 0.95% to 1.5%. Sequenced: peripheral blood. Receptor source: a woman of 80 years or more with acute or convalescent COVID-19.

This chain uses TRBV11-3 with TRBJ2-1; possible D gene TRBD2, 5 bases. Between the trimmed V and J ends, which lost 0 bases and 1 base, there was a span of 7 bases. Germline V gene data show CDR1 as SGHNT and CDR2 as YENEEA. The CDR3 length is 15 residues. CDR3 DNA sequence: TGTGCCAGCAGCTTAGAGACGGGGTCCTACAATGAGCAGTTCTTC. The encoded protein is CASSLETGSYNEQFF.

For this clone: This sample also contains other DNA sequences that code for the same CDR3. V is TRBV15 and J is TRBJ1-1, with D maybe TRBD1 (5 bases). The CDR3 totals 13 residues. V shed 9 bases and J shed 3 bases, with 14 bases lying between them. CDR1 and CDR2 (germline): LNHNV, YYDKDF (reference sequence). For the CDR3, the DNA is TGTGCCACATCCAGGGTGAGTGACACTGAAGCTTTCTTT. Its translation: CATSRVSDTEAFF.

This chain uses TRBV10-1 with TRBJ2-5, with D possibly matching TRBD2 (6 bases). The CDR3 sequence is 13 residues long. Trimming removed 4 bases at V and 5 bases at J, with 11 bases between. The germline V gene encodes CDR1 WNHNN and CDR2 SYGVQD (reference sequence). CDR3: CASSGGLLETQYF. The CDR3 DNA reads TGCGCCAGCAGTGGGGGACTCCTGGAGACCCAGTACTTC.

J is TRBJ2-2 and V is TRBV15, with a weak D call TRBD1 (6 bases). This CDR3 is 16 amino acids long. Germline CDR1 LNHNV, CDR2 YYDKDF (reference sequence). V was cut by 0 bases and J by 4 bases, with 12 bases left in between. CDR3 bases: TGTGCCACCAGCAGAGAGGGCAGGGGCCCCACCGGGGAGCTGTTTTTT. It is translated as CATSREGRGPTGELFF.

CDR3 nucleotide sequence: TGTGCCACCAGCAGACCGGACGGGGGGCACTACGAGCAGTACTTC. As protein: CATSRPDGGHYEQYF. This chain joins TRBV15 and TRBJ2-7, with a tentative D call TRBD2 (7 bases). The CDR3 totals 15 residues. Germline values: CDR1 LNHNV, CDR2 YYDKDF (reference sequence). V shed 2 bases and J shed 3 bases, with 14 bases lying between them.

This clone was observed a few times. The V call is TRBV11-3, the J call TRBJ1-2; a weak D match, TRBD1 (6 bases). V was pared by 1 base and J by 1 base, with 13 bases between. Germline CDR1 is SGHNT and CDR2 is YENEEA. The CDR3 consists of 16 residues. For the CDR3, the DNA is TGTGCCAGCAGCTTAGCATCCTCAGGGGTTAACTATGGCTACACCTTC. It is translated as CASSLASSGVNYGYTF.

This sequence joins TRBV20-1 and TRBJ1-1, with 9 bases aligning to TRBD1. The ends lost 3 bases at V and 3 bases at J; junction bases unmatched: 5. The germline V gene encodes CDR1 DFQATT and CDR2 SNEGSKA (reference sequence). The CDR3 extends over 14 amino acids. CDR3 amino acids: CSASPGQGYTEAFF. CDR3 nucleotides: TGCAGTGCTAGTCCGGGACAGGGATACACTGAAGCTTTCTTT.

The chain is built from TRBV3-1 (or the pseudogene TRBV3-2) and TRBJ2-7; TRBD1 aligns across 8 bases. CDR3 length equals 15 residues. Germline V gives CDR1 LGHDT, CDR2 YNNKEL (reference sequence). After removal of 1 base from V and 3 bases from J, the junction contained 5 bases not matched to a gene. The CDR3 region is CASSQGTGNIYEQYF. The DNA of the CDR3 is TGTGCCAGCAGCCAAGGGACAGGGAATATCTACGAGCAGTACTTC.

The genes are TRBV28 and TRBJ2-1; the match to TRBD2 covers 8 bases. V lost 4 bases, J lost 0 bases, and 11 bases stayed unmatched. Germline CDR1 is MDHEN and CDR2 is SYDVKM. CDR3 length: 18 amino acids. The CDR3 protein is CASSSLLAGASSYNEQFF. The CDR3 DNA follows: TGTGCCAGCAGTTCACTTCTAGCGGGCGCAAGCTCCTACAATGAGCAGTTCTTC.

This clone was detected a few times. The chain carries TRBV2 and TRBJ1-5, with 7 bases aligning to TRBD1. The germline V gene has CDR1 SNHLY and CDR2 FYNNEI. The length of the CDR3 is 13 residues. Unmatched junction bases numbered 6, after V lost 6 bases and J lost 7 bases. The CDR3 region is CASSGQVGQPQHF. CDR3 bases: TGTGCCAGCAGCGGACAGGTAGGCCAGCCCCAGCATTTT.

This clone showed up just a few times. V usage is TRBV14 and J usage is TRBJ1-1; D is undetermined. The CDR3 sequence is 13 residues long. Germline V CDR1 and CDR2: SGHDN, FVKESK. The V gene lost 0 bases and the J gene lost 3 bases, with 5 bases spanning the gap. The DNA for the CDR3 is TGTGCCAGCAGCCAAGAACTCGACACTGAAGCTTTCTTT. Its translation: CASSQELDTEAFF. Supplemented by reference TRBV14 and TRBJ1-1, the full variable domain reads EAGVTQFPSHSVIEKGQTVTLRCDPISGHDNLYWYRRVMGKEIKFLLHFVKESKQDESGMPNNRFLAERTGGTYSTLKVQPAELEDSGVYFCASSQELDTEAFFGQGTRLTVV.

The V gene is TRBV10-3, the J gene TRBJ1-2; D perhaps matches TRBD1 (6 bases). This CDR3 comprises 13 residues. Germline V gene lookup returns CDR1 ENHRY and CDR2 SYGVKD. V was shortened by 6 bases and J by 8 bases, with 16 bases between the two germline ends. The CDR3 DNA follows: TGTGCCATCAGGGGGGCAGGCGGAGCGGGCTACACCTTC. Translating gives CAIRGAGGAGYTF.

Only one count was recorded for this clone. The chain is built from TRBV5-1 and TRBJ2-1, with 9 positions matching TRBD2. The CDR3 extends over 16 amino acids. Germline CDR1 is SGHRS and CDR2 is YFSETQ. The junction had 4 bases not matched to a gene; V was cut back by 3 bases and J by 0 bases. CDR3 sequence: CASSSGLANSYNEQFF. In DNA form, the CDR3 reads TGCGCCAGCAGCTCAGGACTAGCGAACTCCTACAATGAGCAGTTCTTC.

This chain's CDR3 is CASSLYRGRYEQYF. The DNA of the CDR3 is TGTGCCAGCAGCCTATACAGGGGACGGTACGAGCAGTACTTC. This sequence joins TRBV27 and TRBJ2-7, with TRBD1 matching over 7 bases. The CDR3 spans 14 residues. From germline, CDR1 is MNHEY and CDR2 SMNVEV (reference sequence). V was clipped by 6 bases and J by 4 bases; unmatched bases: 9.

The chain joins TRBV9 to TRBJ2-7, with a weak D call TRBD2 (6 bases). CDR3 length: 15 amino acids. Germline V gene sequence: CDR1 SGDLS, CDR2 YYNGEE. V was pared by 3 bases and J by 0 bases, with 13 bases between. The CDR3 here is CASSGYAGSSYEQYF. CDR3 nucleotide sequence: TGTGCCAGCAGCGGCTACGCGGGGAGCTCCTACGAGCAGTACTTC.

V usage is TRBV11-1 and J usage is TRBJ1-2; D unclear. Trimming pared 6 bases from V and 4 bases from J, leaving 9 bases between. The germline CDR1 and CDR2 sequences are SGHAT and FQDESV (reference sequence). The CDR3 covers 12 residues. This CDR3 reads CASSEGGYGYTF. The CDR3 DNA reads TGTGCCAGCAGTGAGGGAGGCTATGGCTACACCTTC.

The V call is TRBV9, the J call TRBJ2-7, with D possibly TRBD2 on 6 matching bases. CDR1 and CDR2 from the germline V gene are SGDLS and YYNGEE. Trimming left V 2 bases short and J 2 bases short, with 17 bases between. This CDR3 is 16 amino acids long. The CDR3 spells CASSVTSSGSPYEQYF. In DNA form, the CDR3 reads TGTGCCAGCAGCGTCACCTCCTCCGGGAGCCCCTACGAGCAGTACTTC.

V usage is TRBV19 and J usage is TRBJ1-2; 7 nucleotides agree with TRBD1. J gave up 4 bases and V 5 bases, and 10 bases lay outside the gene matches. From germline, CDR1 is LNHDA and CDR2 SQIVND (reference sequence). The CDR3 loop spans 15 amino acids. The CDR3 sequence is CASSRERQGRYGYTF. CDR3 nucleotide sequence: TGTGCCAGTAGTCGAGAGCGACAGGGACGCTATGGCTACACCTTC.

This clone was found once. The rearrangement joins TRBV10-3 to TRBJ2-3; D perhaps matches TRBD1 (6 bases). V was cut by 8 bases and J by 0 bases, with 15 bases left in between. The CDR3 contains 15 residues. Looked up from germline, CDR1 is ENHRY and CDR2 is SYGVKD. The CDR3 is CAIRNQTGSTDTQYF. Written as DNA, the CDR3 is TGTGCCATCCGAAACCAGACAGGAAGCACAGATACGCAGTATTTT.

The chain uses TRBV10-2 and TRBJ2-5; TRBD2 matches 7 bases. Per the germline V gene, CDR1 is WSHSY and CDR2 is SAAADI. This CDR3 is built from 12 residues. Unmatched junction bases numbered 3, after V lost 4 bases and J lost 7 bases. DNA of the CDR3: TGCGCCAGCAGTGGTCCGGGAGGGACCCAGTACTTC. As protein: CASSGPGGTQYF.

The chain carries TRBV27 and TRBJ2-4; D perhaps matches TRBD2 (6 bases). Trimming left V 6 bases short and J 6 bases short, with 12 bases between. The germline CDR1 and CDR2 sequences are MNHEY and SMNVEV (reference sequence). The CDR3 sequence is 13 residues long. The CDR3 sequence: CASRRGSGNIQYF. The CDR3 DNA follows: TGTGCCAGCAGACGGGGGTCGGGAAACATTCAGTACTTC.

The chain has TRBV19 and TRBJ2-3; 8 bases align to TRBD1. The germline CDR1 and CDR2 sequences are LNHDA and SQIVND (reference sequence). This CDR3 region has 14 residues. V trimming: 10 bases; J trimming: 2 bases; junction bases outside the gene matches: 8. CDR3 protein: CATKTGAHTDTQYF. CDR3 nucleotides: TGTGCCACTAAGACAGGGGCACACACAGATACGCAGTATTTT. Full variable domain (remainder filled in from reference TRBV19 and TRBJ2-3): DGGITQSPKYLFRKEGQNVTLSCEQNLNHDAMYWYRQDPGQGLRLIYYSQIVNDFQKGDIAEGYSVSREKKESFPLTVTSAQKNPTAFYLCATKTGAHTDTQYFGPGTRLTVL.

The chain combines TRBV6-4 with TRBJ1-1; D perhaps matches TRBD1 (6 bases). CDR3 size: 14 residues. Germline CDR1 is MRHNA and CDR2 is SNTAGT. V gave up 7 bases and J gave up 0 bases, with 12 bases separating them. The CDR3 DNA is TGTGCCAGCAAGTCAGGGGCCATGAACACTGAAGCTTTCTTT. This encodes CASKSGAMNTEAFF.